This T cell receptor (beta chain) was captured by sequencing in a study of blood T cell repertoires in COVID-19 (dated by TCRdb to about 2020). With regard to the full study: Samples from collaborators originated in the United States, Italy and Spain and spanned both the acute and convalescent phases of COVID-19. The prospective study material was composed of cDNA or gDNA derived from T cells, B-cell-depleted T cells, or PBMCs. The dataset comprised deeply sampled blood TCRbeta repertoires from subjects exposed to, actively infected with, or recovered from COVID-19. The repertoires were made available in a free public database intended to serve as a resource for research on the immune response to SARS-CoV-2. Samples came from the ongoing ImmuneRACE study (first 160 participants) plus 1,254 subjects from 6 global collaborators. The sample metadata nearly always contained a de-identified subject ID, COVID-19 status, age in years and sex. HLA class I and class II types, where available, came from metadata supplied by the sample provider rather than from assay-based typing. The paper's findings and limits, for the study overall: Clinical and demographic metadata were provided uncurated, with the amount varying by source and participant.

As for this clone: Its antigen target is currently unknown. It has no much larger one-base neighbor in the sample; base qualities were not kept.

The immunoSEQ Assay, a bias-controlled multiplex PCR, was used to amplify TCRbeta CDR3 regions from genomic DNA. In the authors' own workflow: Within the assay, amplification of reference gene primers was used to estimate how many nucleated cells each sample contained. Sequence reads were collapsed and filtered to measure the absolute abundance of every unique TCRbeta CDR3 rearrangement. For each sample, productive Simpson clonality was calculated by taking the square root of Simpson's diversity index across productive rearrangements. Entries here come from immuneACCESS through TCRdb and include only in-frame sequences with V and J called. Some clones fail to appear in such tables; in the studies checked, an unresolved V gene covers under half of the shortfall, and the cause of the remainder is unknown. Clone size and the V and J calls come from that table; the DNA yielded D and trimming. The table for this sample lists roughly 52,000 clones; approximately 89% of them were counted only once. The ten largest clonotypes hold approximately 27% of the sample.

Whole blood was collected in K2EDTA tubes by collaborating institutions according to the institutions' own protocols. For TCRbeta analysis, collaborator samples were shipped as frozen whole blood, as isolated PBMCs, or as DNA extracted from either sample type. The CDR3 holds 12 amino acids from the cysteine to the phenylalanine. The DNA shown is the 36-base CDR3, in frame from base 1. V is reduced by 3 bases and J by 7 bases, leaving a spacing of 7 bases between them. As encoded in the germline V gene (reference sequence), CDR1 is SEHNR while CDR2 is FQNEAQ. Sequencing was carried out using peripheral blood. The sequence links TRBV7-9 to TRBJ1-3, with no confidently assigned D gene. The source is a woman of 80 years or more with acute or convalescent COVID-19. This receptor carries the CDR3 CASSFGGNTIYF. DNA sequence: TGTGCCAGCAGCTTTGGCGGTAACACCATATATTTT.